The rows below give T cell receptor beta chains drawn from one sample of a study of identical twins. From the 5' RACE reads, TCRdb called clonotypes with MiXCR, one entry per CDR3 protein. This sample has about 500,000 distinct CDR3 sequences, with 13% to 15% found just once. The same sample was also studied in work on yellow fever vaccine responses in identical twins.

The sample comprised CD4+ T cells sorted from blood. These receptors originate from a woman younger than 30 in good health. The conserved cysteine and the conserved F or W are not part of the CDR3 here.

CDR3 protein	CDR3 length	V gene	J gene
ASSLAQAGQALH	12	TRBV7-9	TRBJ1-6
ASTQPVRGNTGELF	14	TRBV19	TRBJ2-2
ASSPSSFGLAGGRGELF	17	TRBV11-2	TRBJ2-2
ASSLTAGALSYEQY	14	TRBV7-9	TRBJ2-7
ASSPWGLAGAISSYNEQF	18	TRBV11-2	TRBJ2-1
ASKTGTIVY	9	TRBV6-5	TRBJ2-7
ASRPGSPNTGELF	13	TRBV12-3/TRBV12-4	TRBJ2-2
SALAGGPLETQY	12	TRBV29-1	TRBJ2-5
SAPRQGPTGELF	12	TRBV20-1	TRBJ2-2
ASSLAVGTSGRGNEQY	16	TRBV7-8	TRBJ2-7
ASSYGRVRPGELF	13	TRBV6-2/TRBV6-3	TRBJ2-2
ASSLGTQESEQY	12	TRBV7-9	TRBJ2-7
ASSPPRGHANEKLF	14	TRBV7-9	TRBJ1-4
ASSRTSGLDTQY	12	TRBV5-6	TRBJ2-3
AISESPGQGASEQY	14	TRBV10-3	TRBJ2-7
ASSLGLAGLQETQY	14	TRBV5-1	TRBJ2-5
ASSYARTGGGYGYT	14	TRBV6-5	TRBJ1-2
ASSVVAQLNEKLF	13	TRBV9	TRBJ1-4
ASSLAGGRTASLF	13	TRBV13	TRBJ1-4
SARVKDFEAF	10	TRBV20-1	TRBJ1-1
ASSLEQGAQEQY	12	TRBV5-1	TRBJ2-7
ASSRDRGLGGANVLT	15	TRBV11-2	TRBJ2-6
ASSRPTVAGHNEQF	14	TRBV21-1	TRBJ2-1
ASSWSTNDIPLGELF	15	TRBV5-1	TRBJ2-2
ASSVGTVANTIY	12	TRBV25-1	TRBJ1-3
ASRRQGTTGELF	12	TRBV12-3/TRBV12-4	TRBJ2-2
ASSLKAGDTYEQY	13	TRBV7-2	TRBJ2-7
ASSTQRSNEKLF	12	TRBV11-2	TRBJ1-4
ASSLVGGKGNEQF	13	TRBV11-2	TRBJ2-1
ASSFSDGLSYEQY	13	TRBV7-8	TRBJ2-7
ASSLGGQGPYNEQF	14	TRBV7-8	TRBJ2-1
ASSSQGMNTEAF	12	TRBV7-2	TRBJ1-1
ASSDDRNNQPQH	12	TRBV2	TRBJ1-5
ASSIQGATPPYEQY	14	TRBV19	TRBJ2-7
ASSPNSEPQH	10	TRBV6-6	TRBJ1-5
ATSEASGGSNEQF	13	TRBV24-1	TRBJ2-1
ASSRQGSSGYT	11	TRBV6-6	TRBJ1-2
SAPTSSHSNEQF	12	TRBV20-1	TRBJ2-1
ASSFSGRAGANVLT	14	TRBV12-3/TRBV12-4	TRBJ2-6
ASSRGLAGGANTGELF	16	TRBV4-3	TRBJ2-2
ASSLQAPGTGDLREQY	16	TRBV6-2/TRBV6-3	TRBJ2-7
ASTQIQGSNTGELF	14	TRBV18	TRBJ2-2
ASIGSGRGLGETQY	14	TRBV12-3/TRBV12-4	TRBJ2-5
ASSLSSWGADTQY	13	TRBV12-3/TRBV12-4	TRBJ2-3
ASSSQADPTSTDTQY	15	TRBV4-3	TRBJ2-3
SVAVTGTEQY	10	TRBV29-1	TRBJ2-7
ASSQDGAEGDTQY	13	TRBV4-2	TRBJ2-3
ASRIGQLQETQY	12	TRBV5-1	TRBJ2-5
AINGGPDEQF	10	TRBV10-3	TRBJ2-1